These T cell receptor beta chains were read from a single sample in a study of blood T cell repertoires in COVID-19. Here immunoSEQ multiplex PCR was the method, and the copy in TCRdb shows in-frame clones only, minus some. The sample consists of over 200,000 clones, about 68% of them appearing once. The sequenced sample was peripheral blood. These TCRs come from a woman of 80 years or more with acute or convalescent COVID-19. Both conserved end residues are part of each CDR3. The D gene is left open where the match is weak. Some rows mark clone size as missing; the rest say once, few, many or name a class of expanded clone.

CDR3aa: CASTSIAGSGDTQYF; CDR3nt: TGTGCCAGCACCTCCATAGCGGGTAGTGGGGATACGCAGTATTTT; abundance: few; d_gene: TRBD2; j_gene: TRBJ2-3; v_gene: TRBV7-8
CDR3aa: CASSFIRAGYNSPLHF; CDR3nt: TGTGCCAGCAGCTTCATAAGGGCAGGGTATAATTCACCCCTCCACTTT; abundance: .; d_gene: .; j_gene: TRBJ1-6; v_gene: TRBV5-6
CDR3aa: CASSQWTGPGYTF; CDR3nt: TGTGCCAGCAGCCAATGGACAGGGCCCGGCTACACCTTC; abundance: .; d_gene: TRBD1; j_gene: TRBJ1-2; v_gene: TRBV3-1/TRBV3-2
CDR3aa: CATSRDGDRRYGYTF; CDR3nt: TGTGCCACCAGCAGAGATGGGGACAGGCGCTATGGCTACACCTTC; abundance: .; d_gene: TRBD1; j_gene: TRBJ1-2; v_gene: TRBV15
CDR3aa: CASGVGGREKETQYF; CDR3nt: TGCGCCAGCGGGGTAGGCGGCAGGGAAAAAGAGACCCAGTACTTC; abundance: .; d_gene: .; j_gene: TRBJ2-5; v_gene: TRBV5-1
CDR3aa: CASSDTGGSNQPQHF; CDR3nt: TGCGCCAGCAGCGACACCGGGGGAAGCAATCAGCCCCAGCATTTT; abundance: .; d_gene: .; j_gene: TRBJ1-5; v_gene: TRBV10-2
CDR3aa: CASSPRTSGSNEQFF; CDR3nt: TGTGCCAGCTCACCGAGGACTAGCGGGAGTAATGAGCAGTTCTTC; abundance: .; d_gene: TRBD2; j_gene: TRBJ2-1; v_gene: TRBV18
CDR3aa: CASSVRGPDIQYF; CDR3nt: TGTGCCAGCAGCGTAAGGGGGCCGGACATTCAGTACTTC; abundance: .; d_gene: TRBD1; j_gene: TRBJ2-4; v_gene: TRBV3-1/TRBV3-2
CDR3aa: CASSPGGHGYTF; CDR3nt: TGTGCCAGCAGCCCTGGGGGCCATGGCTACACCTTC; abundance: once; d_gene: .; j_gene: TRBJ1-2; v_gene: TRBV2
CDR3aa: CASSFGGARETQYF; CDR3nt: TGTGCCAGCAGCTTCGGGGGAGCTCGGGAGACCCAGTACTTC; abundance: .; d_gene: .; j_gene: TRBJ2-5; v_gene: TRBV7-2
CDR3aa: CASSPLDRPYEQYF; CDR3nt: TGTGCCAGCAGCCCGTTGGACAGACCCTACGAGCAGTACTTC; abundance: once; d_gene: .; j_gene: TRBJ2-7; v_gene: TRBV11-1
CDR3aa: CASSDEGVVTDTQYF; CDR3nt: TGTGCCAGCAGTGATGAGGGGGTGGTCACAGATACGCAGTATTTT; abundance: .; d_gene: .; j_gene: TRBJ2-3; v_gene: TRBV6-1
CDR3aa: CSVGHLDGYTF; CDR3nt: TGCAGCGTTGGACACCTCGATGGCTACACCTTC; abundance: .; d_gene: .; j_gene: TRBJ1-2; v_gene: TRBV29-1
CDR3aa: CASSLDSTYGYTF; CDR3nt: TGCGCCAGCAGCCTGGACAGCACCTATGGCTACACCTTC; abundance: .; d_gene: .; j_gene: TRBJ1-2; v_gene: TRBV5-1
CDR3aa: CASSRQQGAADTQYF; CDR3nt: TGCGCCAGCAGCCGACAACAGGGGGCGGCAGATACGCAGTATTTT; abundance: .; d_gene: TRBD1; j_gene: TRBJ2-3; v_gene: TRBV4-1
CDR3aa: CASSQTGDTQYF; CDR3nt: TGCGCCAGCAGCCAAACAGGGGATACGCAGTATTTT; abundance: .; d_gene: .; j_gene: TRBJ2-3; v_gene: TRBV5-1
CDR3aa: CASSVQGAGGTDTQYF; CDR3nt: TGTGCCAGCAGCGTACAGGGGGCCGGGGGCACAGATACGCAGTATTTT; abundance: few; d_gene: TRBD1; j_gene: TRBJ2-3; v_gene: TRBV2
CDR3aa: CASSIYRTARPSFYGYTF; CDR3nt: TGTGCCAGTAGTATTTACAGAACTGCCCGCCCGTCCTTCTATGGCTACACCTTC; abundance: .; d_gene: .; j_gene: TRBJ1-2; v_gene: TRBV19
CDR3aa: CASSPGQEHQPQHF; CDR3nt: TGTGCCAGCAGCCCGGGACAGGAGCATCAGCCCCAGCATTTT; abundance: .; d_gene: TRBD1; j_gene: TRBJ1-5; v_gene: TRBV27
CDR3aa: CASSPMNGDTEAFF; CDR3nt: TGTGCCAGCTCACCCATGAACGGGGACACTGAAGCTTTCTTT; abundance: .; d_gene: .; j_gene: TRBJ1-1; v_gene: TRBV18
CDR3aa: CASSLRGTGSNYGYTF; CDR3nt: TGTGCCAGCAGCTTGAGAGGGACAGGCAGTAACTATGGCTACACCTTC; abundance: few; d_gene: TRBD1; j_gene: TRBJ1-2; v_gene: TRBV5-6
CDR3aa: CASRTVGDSNQPQHF; CDR3nt: TGTGCCAGCCGTACAGTGGGCGATAGCAATCAGCCCCAGCATTTT; abundance: many; d_gene: .; j_gene: TRBJ1-5; v_gene: TRBV10-3
CDR3aa: CASSQGPLSGYQETQYF; CDR3nt: TGTGCCAGCAGCCAGGGCCCATTATCAGGGTACCAAGAGACCCAGTACTTC; abundance: .; d_gene: .; j_gene: TRBJ2-5; v_gene: TRBV3-1/TRBV3-2
CDR3aa: CASSQASSLGTRHTGELFF; CDR3nt: TGTGCCAGCAGCCAAGCTTCGAGCCTGGGGACTAGGCACACCGGGGAGCTGTTTTTT; abundance: .; d_gene: TRBD2; j_gene: TRBJ2-2; v_gene: TRBV3-1/TRBV3-2
CDR3aa: CASSLLGSGAYNEQFF; CDR3nt: TGTGCCAGCAGCTTATTGGGTAGCGGGGCCTACAATGAGCAGTTCTTC; abundance: once; d_gene: TRBD2; j_gene: TRBJ2-1; v_gene: TRBV7-3
CDR3aa: CASTGQGVGETQYF; CDR3nt: TGTGCCAGCACCGGACAGGGGGTCGGAGAGACCCAGTACTTC; abundance: many; d_gene: TRBD1; j_gene: TRBJ2-5; v_gene: TRBV6-5
CDR3aa: CASSWGASTDTQYF; CDR3nt: TGTGCCAGCAGCTGGGGAGCTAGCACAGATACGCAGTATTTT; abundance: once; d_gene: .; j_gene: TRBJ2-3; v_gene: TRBV6-5
CDR3aa: CASGQTTGAGNTIYF; CDR3nt: TGTGCTAGTGGCCAAACGACAGGGGCTGGAAACACCATATATTTT; abundance: .; d_gene: TRBD1; j_gene: TRBJ1-3; v_gene: TRBV12-5
CDR3aa: CASSSRRSQGAYEQYF; CDR3nt: TGTGCCAGCAGCTCCAGAAGGTCGCAGGGGGCCTACGAGCAGTACTTC; abundance: .; d_gene: TRBD1; j_gene: TRBJ2-7; v_gene: TRBV5-6
CDR3aa: CASSPPTGTGAYEQYF; CDR3nt: TGTGCCAGCTCACCACCAACCGGGACAGGTGCCTACGAGCAGTACTTC; abundance: once; d_gene: TRBD1; j_gene: TRBJ2-7; v_gene: TRBV18
CDR3aa: CASSLAARGGYTF; CDR3nt: TGCGCCAGCAGCTTGGCAGCGCGGGGTGGCTACACCTTC; abundance: few; d_gene: .; j_gene: TRBJ1-2; v_gene: TRBV5-1
CDR3aa: CASSPRLAGGPDTQYF; CDR3nt: TGTGCCAGCAGCCCCAGACTAGCGGGGGGGCCAGATACGCAGTATTTT; abundance: .; d_gene: TRBD2; j_gene: TRBJ2-3; v_gene: TRBV5-4
CDR3aa: CASSRPTGTGGSNTEAFF; CDR3nt: TGCGCCAGCAGCCGTCCCACCGGGACAGGGGGCTCGAACACTGAAGCTTTCTTT; abundance: few; d_gene: TRBD1; j_gene: TRBJ1-1; v_gene: TRBV5-1
CDR3aa: CASSPSRGTEAFF; CDR3nt: TGTGCCAGCAGCCCCTCTCGAGGCACTGAAGCTTTCTTT; abundance: .; d_gene: .; j_gene: TRBJ1-1; v_gene: TRBV7-3
CDR3aa: CASSRTGGYEQYF; CDR3nt: TGTGCCAGCAGCCGTACCGGGGGATACGAGCAGTACTTC; abundance: .; d_gene: .; j_gene: TRBJ2-7; v_gene: TRBV7-6
CDR3aa: CASSYDSGTAYGYTF; CDR3nt: TGTGCCAGCAGCTACGACTCCGGGACAGCGTATGGCTACACCTTC; abundance: .; d_gene: TRBD1; j_gene: TRBJ1-2; v_gene: TRBV7-2
CDR3aa: CASSEDRGLYVSGYTF; CDR3nt: TGTGCCAGCAGCGAGGACAGGGGGCTTTATGTTTCTGGCTACACCTTC; abundance: .; d_gene: TRBD1; j_gene: TRBJ1-2; v_gene: TRBV5-4
CDR3aa: CASSFGGDFDYGYTF; CDR3nt: TGCGCCAGCAGCTTTGGAGGGGACTTTGACTATGGCTACACCTTC; abundance: .; d_gene: .; j_gene: TRBJ1-2; v_gene: TRBV5-1
CDR3aa: CASSRRGTGPGELFF; CDR3nt: TGTGCCAGCAGCCGGAGGGGGACAGGGCCCGGGGAGCTGTTTTTT; abundance: .; d_gene: TRBD1; j_gene: TRBJ2-2; v_gene: TRBV6-5
CDR3aa: CASSLIRDTGELFF; CDR3nt: TGTGCCAGCAGTTTAATCAGGGACACCGGGGAGCTGTTTTTT; abundance: .; d_gene: .; j_gene: TRBJ2-2; v_gene: TRBV28
CDR3aa: CASSLLAGDTYNEQFF; CDR3nt: TGCGCCAGCAGCTTACTAGCGGGAGACACCTACAATGAGCAGTTCTTC; abundance: .; d_gene: TRBD2; j_gene: TRBJ2-1; v_gene: TRBV5-1
CDR3aa: CASSLGHGQGYGYTF; CDR3nt: TGTGCCAGCAGCTTAGGCCATGGACAGGGCTATGGCTACACCTTC; abundance: .; d_gene: TRBD1; j_gene: TRBJ1-2; v_gene: TRBV7-9
CDR3aa: CASSSDRGFRTGELFF; CDR3nt: TGTGCCAGCAGCTCCGACAGGGGGTTTAGGACCGGGGAGCTGTTTTTT; abundance: .; d_gene: TRBD1; j_gene: TRBJ2-2; v_gene: TRBV27
CDR3aa: CASSRRTGDGDEQYF; CDR3nt: TGTGCCAGCAGCAGGCGGACAGGGGATGGGGACGAGCAGTACTTC; abundance: .; d_gene: TRBD1; j_gene: TRBJ2-7; v_gene: TRBV7-6